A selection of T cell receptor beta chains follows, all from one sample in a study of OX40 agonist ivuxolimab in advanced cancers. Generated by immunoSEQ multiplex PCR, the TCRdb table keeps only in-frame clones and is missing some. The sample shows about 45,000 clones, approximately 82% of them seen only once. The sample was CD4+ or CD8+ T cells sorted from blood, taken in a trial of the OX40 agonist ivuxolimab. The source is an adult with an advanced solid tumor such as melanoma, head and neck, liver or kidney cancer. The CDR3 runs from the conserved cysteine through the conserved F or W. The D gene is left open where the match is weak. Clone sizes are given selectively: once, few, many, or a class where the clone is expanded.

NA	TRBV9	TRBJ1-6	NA	TGTGCCAGCAGCGTAGAAGGGACTCCTTATAATTCACCCCTCCACTTT	CASSVEGTPYNSPLHF
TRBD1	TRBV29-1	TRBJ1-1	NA	TGCAGCGTTGAGTGGACAGGGGGCACTGAAGCTTTCTTT	CSVEWTGGTEAFF
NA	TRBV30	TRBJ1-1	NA	TGTGCCTGGAGTCAGGGGACTGAAGCTTTCTTT	CAWSQGTEAFF
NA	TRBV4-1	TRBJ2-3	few	TGCGCCAGCAGCTCCGCCGGGGGGCGAACACAAGATACGCAGTATTTT	CASSSAGGRTQDTQYF
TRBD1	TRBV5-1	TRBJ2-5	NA	TGCGCCAGCAGCTTGGAGGGGGCCACCCAGTACTTC	CASSLEGATQYF
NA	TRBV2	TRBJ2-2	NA	TGTGCCAGCCCTGGGACCACCGGGGAGCTGTTTTTT	CASPGTTGELFF
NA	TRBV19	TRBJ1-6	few	TGTGCCAGTAGTCTGATACAAGATTCACCCCTCCACTTT	CASSLIQDSPLHF
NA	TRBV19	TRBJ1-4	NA	TGTGCCAGTAGCTCCTCGATGCCCCGGGGTGAAAAACTGTTTTTT	CASSSSMPRGEKLFF
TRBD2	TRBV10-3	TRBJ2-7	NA	TGTGCCATCGGTCAGAGTAGCGGGACCTACGAGCAGTACTTC	CAIGQSSGTYEQYF
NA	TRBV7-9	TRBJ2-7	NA	TGTGCCAGCAGCTTAGTCCCGTCGAGCTCCTACGAGCAGTACTTC	CASSLVPSSSYEQYF
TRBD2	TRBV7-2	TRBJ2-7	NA	TGTGCCAGCAGTAAAACGGGGGGGCCCTACGAGCAGTACTTC	CASSKTGGPYEQYF
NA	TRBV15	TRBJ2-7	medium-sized	TGTGCCACCAGCGGTGAGTTGGGCTTTGCCTACGAGCAGTACTTC	CATSGELGFAYEQYF
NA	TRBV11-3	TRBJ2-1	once	TGTGCCAGCTCCCCTGGCGTGGGCAGGGCTAATGAGCAGTTCTTC	CASSPGVGRANEQFF
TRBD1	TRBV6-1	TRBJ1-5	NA	TGTGCCAGCAGTGAAAATTCAAGGACGACAGGGAATCAGCCCCAGCATTTT	CASSENSRTTGNQPQHF
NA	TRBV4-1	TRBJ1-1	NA	TGCGCCAGCAGCCAAGAATCAGGGAGGAACACTGAAGCTTTCTTT	CASSQESGRNTEAFF
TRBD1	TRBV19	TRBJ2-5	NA	TGTGCCAGTAGTACGGACAGGGAGCAAGAGACCCAGTACTTC	CASSTDREQETQYF
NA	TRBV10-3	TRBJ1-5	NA	TGTGCCATCAGCCAGGGGCTCCTGGCCGGGCAGCCCCAGCATTTT	CAISQGLLAGQPQHF
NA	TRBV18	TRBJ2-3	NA	TGTGCCAGCTCACCATCCCTAGCGAAAGATACGCAGTATTTT	CASSPSLAKDTQYF
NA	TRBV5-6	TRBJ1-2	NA	TGTGCCAGCAGCCTAGGGGGGGACTATGGCTACACCTTC	CASSLGGDYGYTF
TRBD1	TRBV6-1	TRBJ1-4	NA	TGTGCCAGCAGGCCGGACAGGGAAACTAATGAAAAACTGTTTTTT	CASRPDRETNEKLFF
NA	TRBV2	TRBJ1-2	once	TGTGCCAGCCCGGCCGGGGGCAGGAACTATGGCTACACCTTC	CASPAGGRNYGYTF
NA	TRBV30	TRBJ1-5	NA	TGTGCCTGGAGTGTTGGAGGATTTAGCAATCAGCCCCAGCATTTT	CAWSVGGFSNQPQHF
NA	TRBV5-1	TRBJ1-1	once	TGCGCCAGCAGCCCCGTGAATCCGACGGAAGCTTTCTTT	CASSPVNPTEAFF
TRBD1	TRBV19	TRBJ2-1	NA	TGTGCCAGTAGTCCCAGACAGGGGAAAATCTACAATGAGCAGTTCTTC	CASSPRQGKIYNEQFF
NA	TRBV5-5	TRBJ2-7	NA	TGTGCCAGCAGGGTGCGAGTGGCCGAGCAGTACTTC	CASRVRVAEQYF
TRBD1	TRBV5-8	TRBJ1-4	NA	TGTGCCAGCAGCATCGGGACAGGGGCCTATGAAAAACTGTTTTTT	CASSIGTGAYEKLFF
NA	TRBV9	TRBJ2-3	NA	TGTGCCAGCAGCCCAATCCTAGAGGATACGCAGTATTTT	CASSPILEDTQYF
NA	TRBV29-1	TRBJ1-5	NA	TGCAGCGTTGGACACGCCGGTCAGCCCCAGCATTTT	CSVGHAGQPQHF
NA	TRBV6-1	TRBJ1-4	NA	TGTGCCAGCAGTTTCCAGGCCTTAATTGAAAAACTGTTTTTT	CASSFQALIEKLFF
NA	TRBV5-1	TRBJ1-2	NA	TGCGCCAGCAGCTGGGGGGTGGACAATGGCTACACCTTC	CASSWGVDNGYTF
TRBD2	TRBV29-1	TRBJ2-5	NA	TGCAGCGTGGGACCCCCGACTAGCGCACAAGAGACCCAGTACTTC	CSVGPPTSAQETQYF
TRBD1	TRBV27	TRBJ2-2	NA	TGTGCCAGCACGATAGACAGGGGGCACGGGGAGCTGTTTTTT	CASTIDRGHGELFF
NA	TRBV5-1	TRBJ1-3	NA	TGCGCCAGCAGCTTGGAAGGGGCTTGGAACACCATATATTTT	CASSLEGAWNTIYF